The next 30 T cell receptor beta chains were all read from a single sample in a study of shared clonotypes between healthy human individuals. Profiled with immunoSEQ multiplex PCR; TCRdb holds only in-frame clones, not every one. The repertoire includes 75,000 to 100,000 clones, about half of them detected once, and around 16% sits in the top ten. Input material: PBMCs. These receptor sequences come from a woman aged 40 to 50 in good health. Some clones in this sample may be carry-over from other donors' samples.

Only a few counts were recorded for this clone. CDR3 sequence: CASRRLAGDGEQYF. For the CDR3, the DNA is TGTGCCAGCAGAAGACTAGCGGGAGATGGGGAGCAGTACTTC. The J gene is TRBJ2-7, the V gene TRBV25-1, with TRBD2 matching over 12 bases. After removal of 6 bases from V and 7 bases from J, the junction contained 7 bases not matched to a gene. CDR3 length: 14 amino acids. Germline V gives CDR1 MGHDK, CDR2 SYGVNS.

The chain combines TRBV6-1 with TRBJ2-4; D might be TRBD1 or TRBD2, each matching 5 bases. The germline CDR1 and CDR2 sequences are MNHNS and SASEGT. V gave up 4 bases and J gave up 3 bases, with 13 bases separating them. CDR3 length: 15 residues. The CDR3: CASSAWDGGKNIQYF. The DNA of the CDR3 is TGTGCCAGCAGTGCCTGGGATGGGGGCAAAAACATTCAGTACTTC.

At least ten counts were recorded for this clone. This sequence joins TRBV19 and TRBJ2-1, with TRBD2 matching 9 bases. The CDR3 is made up of 15 amino acids. Unmatched junction bases numbered 6, after V lost 5 bases and J lost 4 bases. Germline CDR1 and CDR2: LNHDA and SQIVND (reference sequence). CDR3 coding DNA: TGTGCCAGTAGTCCGGCGGGACTAGCTTACAATGAGCAGTTCTTC. It yields the protein CASSPAGLAYNEQFF.

This clone is termed medium-sized. The same CDR3 also results from other DNA sequences found in this sample. The V and J genes are TRBV20-1 and TRBJ2-7, with D hard to call. Germline V gene sequence: CDR1 DFQATT, CDR2 SNEGSKA (reference sequence). V shed 6 bases and J shed 4 bases, with 7 bases lying between them. The CDR3 has 10 amino acids. CDR3 nucleotide sequence: TGCAGTGCCTTAGGGTACGAGCAGTACTTC. It encodes CSALGYEQYF.

This sequence joins TRBV6-5 and TRBJ2-7; TRBD2 matches at 11 bases. The CDR3 contains 15 residues. Trimming took 6 bases from V and 3 from J; bases not matched to a gene: 7. In germline, CDR1 is MNHEY, CDR2 SVGAGI. The CDR3 sequence: CASSVRLAGYYEQYF. Here the CDR3 DNA reads TGTGCCAGCAGCGTACGACTAGCGGGGTACTACGAGCAGTACTTC.

Points on this clone: A far more abundant clone sits one base away, making this likely a read error. The chain has TRBV7-9 and TRBJ1-5; 7 bases agree with TRBD1. Trimming at V came to 6 bases and at J to 4 bases, leaving 3 bases not matched to a gene. Germline V gene lookup returns CDR1 SEHNR and CDR2 FQNEAQ (reference sequence). The CDR3 sequence is 13 residues long. The DNA of the CDR3 is TGTGCCAGCAGGGGACAGTCTAATCAGCCCCAGCATTTT. Amino acid sequence: CASRGQSNQPQHF.

This sequence joins TRBV7-2 and TRBJ2-7; a weak D match, TRBD1 (5 bases). V was trimmed by 0 bases and J by 2 bases, leaving 14 bases between them. Germline CDR1 reads SGHTA; CDR2 reads FQGNSA. The CDR3 loop spans 16 amino acids. Here the CDR3 DNA reads TGTGCCAGCAGCTTAGCTGTCGGATCAGGGCCCTACGAGCAGTACTTC. Translating it yields CASSLAVGSGPYEQYF.

In the case of this clone: A far larger clone is one nucleotide away, so this likely arose from a read error. J is TRBJ2-5 and V is TRBV7-6; D perhaps matches TRBD1 (6 bases). CDR1 is SGHVS and CDR2 is FNYEAQ in the germline V gene. This CDR3 spans 13 amino acids. CDR3 sequence reads: CAGSPRTVETQYF. The CDR3 DNA follows: TGTGCCGGCAGCCCACGGACAGTCGAGACCCAGTACTTC.

This chain links TRBV5-4 with TRBJ1-5; 11 bases map to TRBD1. The CDR3 runs 16 residues. The germline CDR1 and CDR2 sequences are SGHNT and YYREEE (reference sequence). J gave up 5 bases and V 4 bases, and 8 bases lay outside the gene matches. DNA for the CDR3: TGTGCCAGCAGCGATCGGGACAGGGGGGGGGATCAGCCCCAGCATTTT. The encoded protein is CASSDRDRGGDQPQHF.

With regard to this clone: Sequence at one end of the junction differs from germline and may be a read error. The V and J genes are TRBV7-2 and TRBJ1-2; a weak D match, TRBD1 (5 bases). There are 11 residues in the CDR3. Germline CDR1 reads SGHTA; CDR2 reads FQGNSA. CDR3 region: CASSRDPELVF. The CDR3 DNA is TGTGCCAGCAGCCGGGACCCCGAGTTAGTCTTC.

This clone was observed a few times. This chain links TRBV29-1 with TRBJ2-1; D possibly corresponds to TRBD2 (6 bases). The CDR3 spans 13 residues. Trimming removed 5 bases from V and 7 bases from J, with 15 bases in between. Per germline, CDR1 SQVTM and CDR2 ANQGSEA. CDR3 DNA sequence: TGCAGCGTTTGGTCTAGCGTACGGAATGAGCAGTTCTTC. As protein: CSVWSSVRNEQFF.

The V call is TRBV4-3, the J call TRBJ2-1; D is uncertain. Germline assignment: CDR1 LGHNA and CDR2 YSLEER. Trimming took off 4 bases at V and 4 bases at J, with 14 bases between the two ends. The CDR3 runs to 15 residues. CDR3 residues: CASSPNIGPYNEQFF. The DNA for the CDR3 is TGCGCCAGCAGCCCGAACATCGGACCTTACAATGAGCAGTTCTTC.

This rearrangement joins TRBV28 to TRBJ1-2; maybe TRBD1 (6 bases). Trimming stripped 8 bases from V and 8 bases from J, with 15 bases between. The CDR3 has 12 residues. Germline CDR1 is MDHEN and CDR2 is SYDVKM. CDR3 sequence (DNA): TGTGCCAGCCGAGGGGGGATAGGGGGCTACACCTTC. It is translated as CASRGGIGGYTF.

This clone occurred many times. This chain connects TRBV6-5 to TRBJ2-7, with D unclear. The germline gives CDR1 MNHEY, CDR2 SVGAGI. V shed 6 bases and J shed 2 bases, with 8 bases lying between them. This CDR3 comprises 12 residues. The CDR3 region has the DNA TGTGCCAGCAGCCCTGATCCCTACGAGCAGTACTTC. It specifies CASSPDPYEQYF.

The V and J genes are TRBV5-6 and TRBJ2-7, with a possible D match to TRBD1 (5 bases). Germline V CDR1 and CDR2: SGHDT, YYEEEE. This CDR3 is 14 amino acids long. V dropped 2 bases and J dropped 4 bases, with 13 bases sitting between them. CDR3 nucleotides: TGTGCCAGCAGCTTCGGTCAGGGCTTGTACGAGCAGTACTTC. Protein sequence: CASSFGQGLYEQYF.

The chain employs TRBV7-6 and TRBJ1-4; 7 bases line up with TRBD1. CDR3 length equals 16 residues. Per germline, CDR1 SGHVS and CDR2 FNYEAQ. V lost 5 bases, J lost 7 bases, and 13 bases stayed unmatched. CDR3 nucleotide sequence: TGTGCCAGCAGCCCGGGCGGGACAGCTGGGGGTGAAAAACTGTTTTTT. This sequence encodes CASSPGGTAGGEKLFF.

The CDR3 DNA is TGTGCCAGCAGCTCATCCACAGGGGCTGGGGAGACCCAGTACTTC. Translated: CASSSSTGAGETQYF. The J gene is TRBJ2-5, the V gene TRBV7-2; 7 bases fit TRBD1. Germline V gene lookup returns CDR1 SGHTA and CDR2 FQGNSA. CDR3 length: 15 residues. V dropped 4 bases and J dropped 5; count of bases not matched to a gene: 10.

The table lists this clone with many counts. The chain joins TRBV10-3 to TRBJ2-3; no clear D gene. CDR3 length: 13 residues. Germline values: CDR1 ENHRY, CDR2 SYGVKD. Trimming took 2 bases from V and 6 from J, leaving 9 bases between them. CDR3 sequence reads: CAISEARADTQYF. The CDR3 nucleotides read TGTGCCATCAGTGAGGCTAGGGCGGATACGCAGTATTTT.

The rearrangement joins TRBV4-1 to TRBJ2-6; D uncertain. Looked up from germline, CDR1 is MGHRA and CDR2 is YSYEKL. V lost 2 bases and J 0 bases, leaving 14 bases between the germline ends. There are 18 residues in the CDR3. CDR3 sequence: CASSQPIRRTSGANVLTF. The DNA of the CDR3 is TGCGCCAGCAGCCAACCAATCAGACGGACCTCTGGGGCCAACGTCCTGACTTTC.

On this clone itself: A much larger clone lies one base from this, so it may be a read error. The chain recombines TRBV30 with TRBJ2-7, with a possible D match to TRBD2 (6 bases). V gave up 8 bases and J gave up 6 bases, with 11 bases separating them. The CDR3 is made up of 10 amino acids. The V gene's germline CDR1 is GTSNPN and CDR2 SVGIG (reference sequence). CDR3 DNA sequence: TGTGCCCTTGGGGGGTTCGAGCAGTACTTC. Translated, it gives CALGGFEQYF.

This clone was recorded many times. The J gene is TRBJ2-7, the V gene TRBV28; TRBD2 aligns across 11 bases. With 6 bases clipped from V and 0 bases from J, the junction kept 4 bases outside the gene matches. This CDR3 contains 15 residues. Germline V gives CDR1 MDHEN, CDR2 SYDVKM. CDR3 region: CASSPSGRSSYEQYF. CDR3 nucleotide sequence: TGTGCCAGCAGCCCTAGCGGGAGGAGCTCCTACGAGCAGTACTTC. The whole variable domain, remainder taken from reference TRBV28 and TRBJ2-7, is DVKVTQSSRYLVKRTGEKVFLECVQDMDHENMFWYRQDPGLGLRLIYFSYDVKMKEKGDIPEGYSVSREKKERFSLILESASTNQTSMYLCASSPSGRSSYEQYFGPGTRLTVT.

This clone was detected only a few times. The rearrangement links TRBV5-4 to TRBJ2-5; D uncertain. Germline values: CDR1 SGHNT, CDR2 YYREEE (reference sequence). CDR3 length: 14 residues. V gave up 0 bases and J gave up 7 bases, with 13 bases separating them. As DNA, the CDR3 is TGTGCCAGCAGCTTGGAAGGTGTCTCGGGGACCCAGTACTTC. Translating it yields CASSLEGVSGTQYF.

The V gene is TRBV18, the J gene TRBJ2-7; D is ambiguous. Per the germline V gene, CDR1 is KGHSH and CDR2 is LQKENI. The V end lost 3 bases, the J end lost 0 bases, and 12 bases lay between the germline ends. CDR3 size: 15 residues. CDR3 nucleotide sequence: TGTGCCAGCTCACCCTCCCCAGGAGTCTCCTACGAGCAGTACTTC. Amino acids: CASSPSPGVSYEQYF.

The rearrangement links TRBV6-1 to TRBJ2-7; D perhaps matches TRBD2 (5 bases). Trimming pared 7 bases from V and 4 bases from J, leaving 14 bases between. CDR1 is MNHNS and CDR2 is SASEGT in the germline V gene. The length of the CDR3 is 13 residues. CDR3 loop: CASNDPGIYEQYF. CDR3 nucleotide sequence: TGTGCCAGCAATGATCCGGGAATTTACGAGCAGTACTTC.

This clone was seen only a few times. This chain links TRBV30 with TRBJ1-3; TRBD1 is a possible D gene (6 bases). The CDR3 covers 15 residues. Germline values: CDR1 GTSNPN, CDR2 SVGIG (reference sequence). The V end was cut by 0 bases, the J end by 0 bases, with 9 bases between. The CDR3 nucleotides read TGTGCCTGGAGTGTACTGGGGGCCTCTGGAAACACCATATATTTT. Amino acids: CAWSVLGASGNTIYF.

CDR3 bases: TGTGCCAGCAGTAGGCCGGGACAGGGAATCCACGAGCAGTACTTC. Translating gives CASSRPGQGIHEQYF. The V gene is TRBV27, the J gene TRBJ2-7, with 9 bases identical to TRBD1. In germline, CDR1 is MNHEY, CDR2 SMNVEV (reference sequence). The CDR3 totals 15 residues. Trimming cost V 5 bases and J 5 bases; bases outside gene matches: 10.

The table lists this clone with many counts. The sample has other DNA sequences that encode this CDR3 too. The chain has TRBV2 and TRBJ1-2; D may be TRBD1 (5 bases). Germline V gene lookup returns CDR1 SNHLY and CDR2 FYNNEI. The CDR3 is 14 amino acids. V dropped 3 bases and J dropped 2 bases, with 10 bases sitting between them. CDR3 DNA sequence: TGTGCCAGCAGTGATTACAGGTCGAACTATGGCTACACCTTC. Its protein product is CASSDYRSNYGYTF.

The gene calls are TRBV5-4 and TRBJ2-5; the match to TRBD1 covers 7 bases. Losses at the gene ends were 4 bases for V and 3 bases for J; bases not matched to a gene: 9. Germline V gives CDR1 SGHNT, CDR2 YYREEE (reference sequence). CDR3 size: 15 residues. CDR3 coding DNA: TGTGCCAGCAGCCAGGACAGGTCTGGGGAAGAGACCCAGTACTTC. Translation gives CASSQDRSGEETQYF.

This clone was seen ten or more times. The chain couples TRBV19 to TRBJ2-5, with D uncertain. The CDR3 is 12 residues long. Germline V gene data show CDR1 as LNHDA and CDR2 as SQIVND (reference sequence). Trimming took 5 bases from V and 3 from J, leaving 7 bases between them. The CDR3 DNA sequence: TGTGCCAGTAGTGGTCTGGAAGAGACCCAGTACTTC. Translated: CASSGLEETQYF.

For the CDR3, the DNA is TGTGCCAGTAGTCCCCTCCAGCGATACGCAAATCAGCCCCAGCATTTT. Encoded protein: CASSPLQRYANQPQHF. The chain is built from TRBV19 and TRBJ1-5, with D unclear. Trimming removed 5 bases at V and 4 bases at J, with 18 bases between. The CDR3 loop spans 16 amino acids. Germline V gene lookup returns CDR1 LNHDA and CDR2 SQIVND (reference sequence).